A single sample is the source of the 26 T cell receptor beta chains below, sequenced in a study of T cell responses to AZD1222 COVID-19 vaccine. Data came from immunoSEQ multiplex PCR; TCRdb stores just in-frame clones and leaves some out. The sample comprises more than 100,000 clones, more than 85% of which are singletons, and about 5% rests with the top ten. The source was peripheral blood, collected 28 days after the second AZD1222 dose. The receptors derive from an adult who received the AZD1222 COVID-19 vaccine.

The CDR3 spells CASSSGGQGYNEQFF. DNA for the CDR3: TGCGCCAGCAGCTCCGGTGGACAGGGCTACAATGAGCAGTTCTTC. The genes are TRBV5-1 and TRBJ2-1; 8 positions match TRBD1. CDR1 SGHRS and CDR2 YFSETQ come from the germline V gene. V was pared by 3 bases and J by 3 bases, with 5 bases of the junction left unmatched. CDR3 length: 15 residues.

This chain links TRBV4-1 with TRBJ1-2; 7 bases are a match to TRBD1. Germline CDR1 is MGHRA and CDR2 is YSYEKL. With V trimmed by 2 bases and J by 3 bases, 12 bases remained unmatched. This CDR3 region has 17 residues. The CDR3 spells CASSQPRSGGGDYGYTF. Written as DNA, the CDR3 is TGCGCCAGCAGCCAACCCCGATCAGGGGGAGGAGACTATGGCTACACCTTC.

The J gene is TRBJ1-2, the V gene TRBV19; 8 nucleotides align to TRBD1. The CDR3 extends over 17 amino acids. CDR1 and CDR2 (germline): LNHDA, SQIVND (reference sequence). Trimming cost V 3 bases and J 3 bases; bases outside gene matches: 12. The CDR3 nucleotides read TGTGCCAGTAGTATTTCATCTCTGACAGGGGATGACTATGGCTACACCTTC. Protein sequence: CASSISSLTGDDYGYTF.

CDR3 region: CASGTVGMGYGYTF. In nucleotides, the CDR3 is TGTGCCAGCGGGACAGTGGGGATGGGCTATGGCTACACCTTC. The rearrangement links TRBV6-5 to TRBJ1-2; 7 positions match TRBD1. V shed 8 bases and J 4 bases; nucleotides not matched to a gene: 10. Germline CDR1 and CDR2: MNHEY and SVGAGI. The CDR3 has 14 amino acids.

This chain connects TRBV25-1 to TRBJ2-2, with 9 bases that match TRBD1. The length of the CDR3 is 15 residues. V was clipped by 3 bases and J by 6 bases; unmatched bases: 5. Germline-derived CDR1 and CDR2 are MGHDK and SYGVNS. CDR3 in amino acids: CASSETGTGSGELFF. As DNA, the CDR3 is TGTGCCAGCAGTGAGACGGGGACAGGGTCCGGGGAGCTGTTTTTT.

This clone is a singleton in its sample. The V and J genes are TRBV5-1 and TRBJ2-7, with 10 bases lining up with TRBD2. The V gene's germline CDR1 is SGHRS and CDR2 YFSETQ. V trimming: 4 bases; J trimming: 7 bases; junction bases outside the gene matches: 14. This CDR3 is built from 16 residues. CDR3 amino acids: CASSETSGVRSGEQYF. DNA for the CDR3: TGCGCCAGCAGCGAAACTAGCGGGGTCCGTTCGGGAGAGCAGTACTTC.

The gene calls are TRBV15 and TRBJ1-2; 9 bases align to TRBD1. Germline CDR1 reads LNHNV; CDR2 reads YYDKDF (reference sequence). The CDR3 sequence is 15 residues long. J was trimmed by 2 bases and V by 2 bases; bases with no gene match: 3. The DNA for the CDR3 is TGTGCCACCAGCAGACCCGGACAGGGGAACTATGGCTACACCTTC. As protein: CATSRPGQGNYGYTF.

The gene calls are TRBV6-6 and TRBJ1-5; tentatively, D is TRBD1 (6 bases). The CDR3 consists of 13 residues. V shed 4 bases and J shed 4 bases, with 8 bases lying between them. Germline-derived CDR1 and CDR2 are MNHNY and SVGAGI (reference sequence). This CDR3 is CASSSDSNQPQHF. In DNA form, the CDR3 reads TGTGCCAGCAGTTCGGACAGTAATCAGCCCCAGCATTTT.

The chain joins TRBV6-6 to TRBJ1-5; 10 bases fit TRBD1. Trimming cost V 6 bases and J 6 bases; bases outside gene matches: 14. The CDR3 length is 17 residues. The V gene's germline CDR1 is MNHNY and CDR2 SVGAGI (reference sequence). The CDR3 region has the DNA TGTGCCAGCAGCCGAAACCGGGACAGGGGTTCTCGTCAGCCCCAGCATTTT. Translated, it gives CASSRNRDRGSRQPQHF.

This clone was found once. The chain links TRBV6-5 to TRBJ2-7, with a tentative D call TRBD1 (6 bases). Germline V gene data show CDR1 as MNHEY and CDR2 as SVGAGI. The CDR3 is 16 residues long. V was pared by 0 bases and J by 4 bases, with 16 bases between. The CDR3 loop reads CASSYSFAQGGYEQYF. The CDR3 nucleotides read TGTGCCAGCAGTTACTCATTCGCACAGGGCGGTTACGAGCAGTACTTC.

In this sample, this clone turned up once. The gene calls are TRBV10-1 and TRBJ1-1; the D gene is possibly TRBD1 (5 bases). The CDR3 has 12 amino acids. Germline V lookup: CDR1 WNHNN, CDR2 SYGVQD (reference sequence). The germline V and J ends were trimmed by 6 bases and 4 bases, with 9 bases remaining between them. The CDR3 loop is CASRGVGTEAFF. In DNA form, the CDR3 reads TGCGCCAGCAGAGGGGTTGGCACTGAAGCTTTCTTT.

This rearrangement joins TRBV18 to TRBJ2-1; 8 bases map to TRBD2. This CDR3 contains 15 residues. Germline CDR1 is KGHSH and CDR2 is LQKENI. Unmatched junction bases numbered 10, after V lost 3 bases and J lost 9 bases. CDR3 in amino acids: CASSPGASGRSEQFF. CDR3 in DNA: TGTGCCAGCTCACCCGGGGCTAGCGGGCGGAGTGAGCAGTTCTTC. The variable domain in full, with the rest retrieved from reference TRBV18 and TRBJ2-1, is NAGVMQNPRHLVRRRGQEARLRCSPMKGHSHVYWYRQLPEEGLKFMVYLQKENIIDESGMPKERFSAEFPKEGPSILRIQQVVRGDSAAYFCASSPGASGRSEQFFGPGTRLTVL.

The chain uses TRBV5-4 and TRBJ2-3; 7 positions match TRBD2. J gave up 2 bases and V 7 bases, and 7 bases lay outside the gene matches. The CDR3 has 14 amino acids. Germline V CDR1 and CDR2: SGHNT, YYREEE (reference sequence). The CDR3 DNA is TGTGCCAGCGGGAGGGGCGGAATCACAGATACGCAGTATTTT. It is translated as CASGRGGITDTQYF.

This clone was picked up one time. The J gene is TRBJ2-7, the V gene TRBV12-3 or TRBV12-4; no clear D. V lost 11 bases and J 1 base, leaving 12 bases between the germline ends. This CDR3 has 12 residues. The CDR3 loop reads CAPTGGSYEQYF. CDR3 DNA: TGTGCCCCTACCGGCGGATCCTACGAGCAGTACTTC.

This chain connects TRBV12-5 to TRBJ2-7; 7 bases are a match to TRBD2. CDR1 is LGHNT, CDR2 FRNRAP, per germline. The CDR3 has 13 residues. J gave up 6 bases and V 7 bases, and 9 bases lay outside the gene matches. This CDR3 reads CASVRAGGGEQYF. The CDR3 DNA sequence: TGTGCTAGTGTGCGGGCGGGCGGGGGCGAGCAGTACTTC.

The chain couples TRBV7-3 to TRBJ1-1; a weak D match, TRBD1 (6 bases). The CDR3 contains 14 residues. CDR1 and CDR2 from the germline V gene are SGHTA and FQGTGA. Trimming shortened V by 3 bases and J by 1 base, and 9 bases separated the two germline ends. Here the CDR3 reads CASSLDSGNTEAFF. The CDR3, as DNA: TGTGCCAGCAGCTTGGACAGCGGGAACACTGAAGCTTTCTTT.

About this clone itself: One end of the junction varies from germline; a read error may be responsible. This chain uses TRBV5-1 with TRBJ1-1; D is perhaps TRBD1 (5 bases). Germline lookup yields CDR1 SGHRS and CDR2 YFSETQ. This CDR3 is built from 12 residues. The CDR3 protein is CASSLIGTQASF. The CDR3 coding sequence is TGCGCCAGCAGCTTGATCGGTACACAGGCTAGCTTT.

The chain couples TRBV5-1 to TRBJ1-1; no definite D call. CDR1 and CDR2 from the germline V gene are SGHRS and YFSETQ. This CDR3 region has 14 residues. Trimming took 2 bases from V and 4 from J, leaving 12 bases between them. The CDR3 spells CASSFNLGSTEAFF. The CDR3 nucleotides read TGCGCCAGCAGCTTCAATTTGGGCTCCACTGAAGCTTTCTTT.

This chain links TRBV29-1 with TRBJ2-1; tentatively, D is TRBD2 (6 bases). The CDR3 totals 15 residues. CDR1 is SQVTM, CDR2 ANQGSEA, per germline. Trimming pared 2 bases from V and 6 bases from J, leaving 17 bases between. This chain's CDR3 is CSVELWRESGNEQFF. DNA of the CDR3: TGCAGCGTTGAATTGTGGCGGGAATCAGGCAATGAGCAGTTCTTC.

The rearrangement uses TRBV10-3 and TRBJ1-5, with a possible D match to TRBD1 (5 bases). Trimming cost V 4 bases and J 6 bases, with 13 bases left between them. Germline V gives CDR1 ENHRY, CDR2 SYGVKD. This CDR3 region has 14 residues. The CDR3 DNA is TGTGCCATCAGTGGGAGGGGTGACGGTCAGCCCCAGCATTTT. Residues: CAISGRGDGQPQHF.

The chain carries TRBV15 and TRBJ1-1, with unresolved D. The ends were cut back, 8 bases at V and 4 bases at J, with 14 bases in the middle. This CDR3 has 13 amino acids. Germline V CDR1 and CDR2: LNHNV, YYDKDF (reference sequence). The CDR3 loop is CATRVFEGTEAFF. Here the CDR3 DNA reads TGTGCCACCCGCGTTTTCGAGGGCACTGAAGCTTTCTTT. Complete variable domain (other parts from reference TRBV15 and TRBJ1-1): DAMVIQNPRYQVTQFGKPVTLSCSQTLNHNVMYWYQQKSSQAPKLLFHYYDKDFNNEADTPDNFQSRRPNTSFCFLDIRSPGLGDTAMYLCATRVFEGTEAFFGQGTRLTVV.

The CDR3 DNA reads TGCAGCGCCTTAAAGGTCATCGGGCGAACGGCTGAAGCTTTCTTT. As protein: CSALKVIGRTAEAFF. The rearrangement joins TRBV29-1 to TRBJ1-1, with D unresolved. CDR3 length equals 15 residues. CDR1 is SQVTM, CDR2 ANQGSEA, per germline. V lost 7 bases and J lost 6, with 24 bases in between. The entire variable domain, with the rest obtained from reference TRBV29-1 and TRBJ1-1, is as follows: SAVISQKPSRDICQRGTSLTIQCQVDSQVTMMFWYRQQPGQSLTLIATANQGSEATYESGFVIDKFPISRPNLTFSTLTVSNMSPEDSSIYLCSALKVIGRTAEAFFGQGTRLTVV.

The chain couples TRBV4-2 to TRBJ1-2; D uncertain. CDR1 is LGHNA, CDR2 YNFKEQ, per germline. The CDR3 totals 13 residues. V was trimmed by 1 base and J by 5 bases, leaving 8 bases between them. The CDR3 reads CASSQVGGYGYTF. CDR3 coding DNA: TGTGCCAGCAGCCAAGTGGGAGGATATGGCTACACCTTC.

The V gene is TRBV4-3, the J gene TRBJ1-3; a possible D gene is TRBD1 (5 bases). Trimming left V 2 bases short and J 2 bases short, with 16 bases between. The germline V gene encodes CDR1 LGHNA and CDR2 YSLEER. CDR3 size: 17 residues. For the CDR3, the DNA is TGCGCCAGCAGCCAAAATGTTCAGGGATTAGCTGGAAACACCATATATTTT. This sequence encodes CASSQNVQGLAGNTIYF.

The chain is built from TRBV27 and TRBJ1-2; 9 bases line up with TRBD1. From germline, CDR1 is MNHEY and CDR2 SMNVEV (reference sequence). After removal of 2 bases from V and 4 bases from J, the junction contained 8 bases not matched to a gene. The CDR3 extends over 16 amino acids. The chain's CDR3 is CASSLIPGTGFYGYTF. CDR3 nucleotides: TGTGCCAGCAGTTTAATTCCCGGGACAGGGTTCTATGGCTACACCTTC.

The V call is TRBV3-1 (or the pseudogene TRBV3-2), the J call TRBJ1-1; 7 nucleotides align to TRBD1. Germline CDR1 is LGHDT and CDR2 is YNNKEL (reference sequence). Trimming removed 0 bases from V and 5 bases from J; junction bases left unmatched: 12. This CDR3 has 17 amino acids. The CDR3 nucleotides are TGTGCCAGCAGCCAAGATTTTTTTGGAGGGGGCCGAACTGAAGCTTTCTTT. Translation: CASSQDFFGGGRTEAFF.